One sample yielded the 19 T cell receptor beta chains listed below, sequenced in a study of blood T cell repertoires in COVID-19. Sequencing was performed with immunoSEQ multiplex PCR; in TCRdb, only in-frame clones are kept and a portion is missing. The sample has some 250,000 clones, around 87% seen once. The sequenced material came from peripheral blood. The receptor source for this set is a woman aged 25 to 39 who had recovered from COVID-19.

The chain has TRBV10-1 and TRBJ1-6; D unresolved. V lost 4 bases, J lost 6 bases, and 19 bases lay in between. The V gene's germline CDR1 is WNHNN and CDR2 SYGVQD (reference sequence). The CDR3 is 17 amino acids. CDR3 protein: CASSAFVRRQSNSPLHF. CDR3 in DNA: TGCGCCAGCAGTGCTTTCGTTAGGCGGCAATCTAATTCACCCCTCCACTTT.

This chain joins TRBV30 and TRBJ2-7; a weak D match, TRBD1 (6 bases). There are 15 residues in the CDR3. V lost 1 base to trimming and J lost 2 bases, with 15 bases between them. Germline V gene lookup returns CDR1 GTSNPN and CDR2 SVGIG (reference sequence). The CDR3 loop is CAWSAPGTLTYEQYF. The CDR3 region has the DNA TGTGCCTGGAGTGCACCCGGGACACTAACCTACGAGCAGTACTTC.

The chain couples TRBV5-1 to TRBJ1-6; tentatively, D is TRBD1 (6 bases). Germline CDR1 SGHRS, CDR2 YFSETQ. The V end lost 1 base, the J end lost 11 bases, and 13 bases lay between the germline ends. This CDR3 is 14 amino acids long. The CDR3 sequence: CASSLKQGGTPLHF. The CDR3 DNA follows: TGCGCCAGCAGCTTGAAACAGGGTGGGACACCCCTCCACTTT.

The chain combines TRBV7-9 with TRBJ2-2; a weak D match, TRBD2 (5 bases). In germline, CDR1 is SEHNR, CDR2 FQNEAQ (reference sequence). The CDR3 is 16 amino acids. V lost 5 bases to trimming and J lost 5 bases, with 18 bases between them. The CDR3 DNA reads TGTGCCAGCAGCGGAGGCTTGGACCGGAGTACCGGGGAGCTGTTTTTT. Protein sequence: CASSGGLDRSTGELFF.

The chain joins TRBV10-3 to TRBJ1-5; the D is unclear. Germline CDR1 reads ENHRY; CDR2 reads SYGVKD. This CDR3 spans 12 amino acids. Trimming removed 2 bases from V and 5 bases from J, with 4 bases in between. The CDR3 DNA sequence: TGTGCCATCAGTGAGCCGGATCAGCCCCAGCATTTT. Amino acid sequence: CAISEPDQPQHF.

The chain joins TRBV11-2 to TRBJ1-6; D is ambiguous. The CDR3 has 13 residues. Germline CDR1 reads SGHAT; CDR2 reads FQNNGV. The ends were cut back, 6 bases at V and 2 bases at J, with 5 bases in the middle. DNA for the CDR3: TGTGCCAGCAGTGCGGCCTATAATTCACCCCTCCACTTT. Amino acid sequence: CASSAAYNSPLHF.

The chain recombines TRBV6-1 with TRBJ1-6; D is uncertain. The CDR3 contains 15 residues. Looked up from germline, CDR1 is MNHNS and CDR2 is SASEGT. Trimming left V 1 base short and J 11 bases short, with 15 bases between. The CDR3 bases are TGTGCCAGCAGTGAAGTCCCTCTCCTCGGGACACCCCTCCACTTT. As protein: CASSEVPLLGTPLHF.

The genes are TRBV5-1 and TRBJ1-1; TRBD1 aligns across 12 bases. Germline V lookup: CDR1 SGHRS, CDR2 YFSETQ. The CDR3 consists of 21 residues. The V segment lost 0 bases and the J segment 1 base; nucleotides outside the gene matches: 16. DNA for the CDR3: TGCGCCAGCAGCTTGGCCCGTGCCGGGACAGGGGGCGGCCGGGGGAACACTGAAGCTTTCTTT. Amino acids: CASSLARAGTGGGRGNTEAFF.

V and J are TRBV6-2 or TRBV6-3 and TRBJ2-3; TRBD1 might be the D (6 bases). The CDR3 is 12 amino acids. The germline gives CDR1 MNHEY, CDR2 SVGEGT. V dropped 6 bases and J dropped 10 bases, with 14 bases sitting between them. The CDR3 loop reads CASSQGTISQYF. The DNA of the CDR3 is TGTGCCAGCAGCCAAGGGACAATTTCGCAGTATTTT.

The V and J genes are TRBV6-4 and TRBJ2-1, with D maybe TRBD1 (5 bases). The CDR3 is made up of 12 amino acids. Trimming left V 0 bases short and J 14 bases short, with 11 bases between. Germline lookup yields CDR1 MRHNA and CDR2 SNTAGT. As DNA, the CDR3 is TGTGCCAGCAGTGACTCGGAACAGGTCGAGTTCTTC. Its translation: CASSDSEQVEFF.

The V call is TRBV6-1, the J call TRBJ2-7, with D possibly being TRBD1 (5 bases). CDR1 is MNHNS, CDR2 SASEGT, per germline. The CDR3 contains 13 residues. Deletions cut 3 bases from V and 5 bases from J, with 11 bases between. CDR3 coding DNA: TGTGCCAGCAGTGAGGGGCAGAAGGACGAGCAGTACTTC. Its protein is CASSEGQKDEQYF.

The chain employs TRBV9 and TRBJ2-7, with 10 bases fitting TRBD1. CDR1 is SGDLS and CDR2 is YYNGEE in the germline V gene. This CDR3 has 15 amino acids. Trimming cost V 3 bases and J 3 bases; bases outside gene matches: 6. CDR3 amino acids: CASSAGTGVRYEQYF. CDR3 coding DNA: TGTGCCAGCAGCGCAGGGACAGGGGTCCGCTACGAGCAGTACTTC.

This chain uses TRBV29-1 with TRBJ2-1; 9 bases line up with TRBD1. J gave up 6 bases and V 8 bases, and 5 bases lay outside the gene matches. Germline loops: CDR1 SQVTM, CDR2 ANQGSEA. The CDR3 is 12 amino acids. The CDR3: CSLDRGGNEQFF. The CDR3 DNA follows: TGCAGCCTCGACAGGGGGGGCAATGAGCAGTTCTTC.

The CDR3 loop is CASSAGTSGGVGETQYF. In DNA, the CDR3 is TGTGCCAGCAGCGCCGGGACTAGCGGGGGGGTTGGGGAGACCCAGTACTTC. This chain connects TRBV11-2 to TRBJ2-5; 16 bases are a match to TRBD2. V was clipped by 5 bases and J by 5 bases; unmatched bases: 8. The CDR3 runs to 17 residues. Looked up from germline, CDR1 is SGHAT and CDR2 is FQNNGV.

J is TRBJ1-2 and V is TRBV7-9, with TRBD1 matching over 10 bases. With V trimmed by 5 bases and J by 8 bases, 5 bases remained unmatched. The CDR3 runs to 13 residues. Germline V gives CDR1 SEHNR, CDR2 FQNEAQ (reference sequence). Here the CDR3 reads CASSQGTGEGYTF. The CDR3 region has the DNA TGTGCCAGCAGCCAAGGGACAGGGGAGGGCTACACCTTC.

This chain joins TRBV5-4 and TRBJ1-6, with D uncertain. CDR3 length: 15 residues. Germline-derived CDR1 and CDR2 are SGHNT and YYREEE (reference sequence). Trimming took off 0 bases at V and 9 bases at J, with 13 bases between the two ends. CDR3 residues: CASSLGRSGSSPLHF. The CDR3 nucleotides read TGTGCCAGCAGCTTGGGTCGGTCAGGTAGTTCACCCCTCCACTTT.

The rearrangement joins TRBV19 to TRBJ2-1; 9 bases match TRBD2. Germline V CDR1 and CDR2: LNHDA, SQIVND (reference sequence). V was pared by 8 bases and J by 9 bases, with 8 bases of the junction left unmatched. This CDR3 has 13 amino acids. CDR3: CASRSRGGIEQFF. The CDR3 nucleotides read TGTGCCAGTCGATCGCGGGGGGGAATTGAGCAGTTCTTC.

The chain has TRBV5-1 and TRBJ2-4, with D tentatively TRBD2 (5 bases). From germline, CDR1 is SGHRS and CDR2 YFSETQ. This CDR3 has 15 residues. Deletions cut 5 bases from V and 0 bases from J, with 12 bases between. The CDR3 region has the DNA TGCGCCAGCAGGGGGTACGGGGTAGCCAAAAACATTCAGTACTTC. This gives the protein CASRGYGVAKNIQYF.

The chain has TRBV7-9 and TRBJ2-5, with 9 bases lining up with TRBD2. V lost 6 bases to trimming and J lost 1 base; unmatched junction nucleotides: 9. This CDR3 comprises 16 residues. CDR1 and CDR2 from the germline V gene are SEHNR and FQNEAQ (reference sequence). Here the CDR3 DNA reads TGTGCCAGCAGTCTCCTCCTAGCGGGGACCCAAGAGACCCAGTACTTC. It encodes CASSLLLAGTQETQYF. The full variable domain, with the rest looked up from reference TRBV7-9 and TRBJ2-5, is DTGVSQNPRHKITKRGQNVTFRCDPISEHNRLYWYRQTLGQGPEFLTYFQNEAQLEKSRLLSDRFSAERPKGSFSTLEIQRTEQGDSAMYLCASSLLLAGTQETQYFGPGTRLLVL.